This T cell receptor beta chain was identified during a study of graft-versus-host responses after intestinal transplantation. Across the whole study: All of the recipients had induction that used anti-thymocyte globulin, then tacrolimus and steroids for approximately 3 years.

With regard to this clone: Its matching antigen is unknown.

Overall study results and limits: Peak circulating GvH clone levels tracked with early post-transplant HvG declines. GvH clones detected in recipient marrow included some appearing first in ileum or blood.

Produced via immunoSEQ multiplex PCR; TCRdb's table is partial and in-frame only. The sample holds 6,400 or so clones, 89% seen once. V lost 1 base and J lost 0; bases outside the gene matches: 7. Per the germline V gene, CDR1 is LNHDA and CDR2 is SQIVND (reference sequence). The CDR3 has 19 amino acids. The receptor's source is a human patient who received an intestinal transplant, so some T cells may come from the graft donor. The chain joins TRBV19 to TRBJ2-1, with 12 positions matching TRBD1. This sample comprised PBMCs, obtained just under 85 days after transplant. The CDR3, as DNA: TGTGCCAGTAGTATAGGGGACAGGGGGCCAGGGGGCTCCTACAATGAGCAGTTCTTC. It specifies CASSIGDRGPGGSYNEQFF. Looking up the rest from reference TRBV19 and TRBJ2-1 gives the full variable domain: DGGITQSPKYLFRKEGQNVTLSCEQNLNHDAMYWYRQDPGQGLRLIYYSQIVNDFQKGDIAEGYSVSREKKESFPLTVTSAQKNPTAFYLCASSIGDRGPGGSYNEQFFGPGTRLTVL.